This record covers a single T cell receptor beta chain. The sample comes from a study of blood T cell repertoires in COVID-19. On the study more broadly: PBMCs, B-cell-depleted T cells, or T cells were the source of the cDNA or gDNA that made up the material.

CDR1 is SEHNR and CDR2 is FQNEAQ in the germline V gene (reference sequence). The J segment lost 2 bases and the V segment lost 3 bases, leaving 4 bases of the junction unmatched. CDR3 length: 16 residues. In Seattle, patients joined the study during active infection and were tracked longitudinally. Authors' analysis steps: How many nucleated cells were present was estimated from reference gene primer amplification. The method was immunoSEQ multiplex PCR; TCRdb's version includes in-frame clones alone and lacks a portion of them. The DNA gave D and trimming, while V, J and clone size come from that table. The table has about 400,000 clones, 75% to 90% seen once.

The chain joins TRBV7-9 to TRBJ2-2; 9 bases align to TRBD1. Material: peripheral blood. The source of this sequence is a woman aged 60 to 75 with COVID-19, enrolled during active disease. The CDR3 bases are TGTGCCAGCAGCTTGTCGACAGGGGGTAACACCGGGGAGCTGTTTTTT. Translating gives CASSLSTGGNTGELFF.